The T cell receptor (beta chain) described here comes from a study of T-cell memory formation after mild COVID-19. Findings of the study overall: Cross-reactive memory apparently joined, as some responding clones appeared in pre-infection memory. Clones that contracted from day 15 to 85 were balanced CD4/CD8, while later expanders leaned CD4+. Clones which contracted sat mainly in CM and EM if CD4+, and in EMRA if CD8+.

As to this clonotype: Its antigen remains unknown.

The CDR3 consists of 15 residues. Looked up from germline, CDR1 is MNHEY and CDR2 is SVGAGI. With 8 bases clipped from V and 7 bases from J, the junction kept 16 bases outside the gene matches. 5'RACE primed from the constant segment yielded TCR alpha and TCR beta cDNA libraries bearing sample barcodes and UMIs. MiXCR, run by TCRdb on the 5' RACE reads, gives a single entry per CDR3 protein. Of about 430,000 distinct CDR3 sequences listed, approximately 18% are singletons. This chain uses TRBV6-5 with TRBJ2-7; TRBD2 matches 8 bases. Sample: PBMCs or a T cell subset sorted from them (not recorded which). The source of this sequence is a man younger than 35 who had mild COVID-19 (a few samples of this study predate the infection). Cell type and time point are not known. This CDR3 reads CASAAGASYDTEQYV. The CDR3 nucleotides are TGTGCCAGCGCAGCGGGGGCATCTTACGATACTGAGCAGTACGTC.